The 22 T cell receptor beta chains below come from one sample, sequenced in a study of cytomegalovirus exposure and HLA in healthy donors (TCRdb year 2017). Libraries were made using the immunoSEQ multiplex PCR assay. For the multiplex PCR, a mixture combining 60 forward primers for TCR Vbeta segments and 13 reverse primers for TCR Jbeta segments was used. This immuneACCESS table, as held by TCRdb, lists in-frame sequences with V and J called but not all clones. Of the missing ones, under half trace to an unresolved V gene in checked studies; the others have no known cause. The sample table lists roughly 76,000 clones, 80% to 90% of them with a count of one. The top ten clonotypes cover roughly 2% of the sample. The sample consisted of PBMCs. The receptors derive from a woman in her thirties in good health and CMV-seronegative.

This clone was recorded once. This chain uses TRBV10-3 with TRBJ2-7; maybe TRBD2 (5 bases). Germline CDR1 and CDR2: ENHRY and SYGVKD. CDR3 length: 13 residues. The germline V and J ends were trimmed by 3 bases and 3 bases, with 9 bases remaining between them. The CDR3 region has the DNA TGTGCCATCAGTGAAACGAGGGTCTACGAGCAGTACTTC. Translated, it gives CAISETRVYEQYF.

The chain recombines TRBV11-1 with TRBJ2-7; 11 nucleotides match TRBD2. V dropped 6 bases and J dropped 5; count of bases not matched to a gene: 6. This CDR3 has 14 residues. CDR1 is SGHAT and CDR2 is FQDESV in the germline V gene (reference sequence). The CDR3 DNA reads TGTGCCAGCAGTATAGCGGGAGGGCCCCACGAGCAGTACTTC. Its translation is CASSIAGGPHEQYF.

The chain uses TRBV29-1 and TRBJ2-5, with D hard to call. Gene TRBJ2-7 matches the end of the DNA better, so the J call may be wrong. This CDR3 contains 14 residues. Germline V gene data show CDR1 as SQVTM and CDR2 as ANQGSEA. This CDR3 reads CSVEITWGSYEQYF. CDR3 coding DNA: TGCAGCGTTGAAATTACTTGGGGCTCCTACGAGCAGTACTTC.

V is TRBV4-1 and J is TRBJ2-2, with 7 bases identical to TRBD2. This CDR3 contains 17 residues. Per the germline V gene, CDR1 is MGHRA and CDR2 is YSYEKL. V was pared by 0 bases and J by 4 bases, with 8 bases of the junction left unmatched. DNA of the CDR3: TGCGCCAGCAGCCAAGAACAGTGGGAGGGCGGCACCGGGGAGCTGTTTTTT. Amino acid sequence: CASSQEQWEGGTGELFF.

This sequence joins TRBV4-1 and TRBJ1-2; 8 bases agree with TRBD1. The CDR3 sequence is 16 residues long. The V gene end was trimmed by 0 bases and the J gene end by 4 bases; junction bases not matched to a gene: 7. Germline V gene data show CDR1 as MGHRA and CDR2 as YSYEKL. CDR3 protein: CASSQEQGVAAYGYTF. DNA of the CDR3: TGCGCCAGCAGCCAAGAACAGGGGGTCGCCGCCTATGGCTACACCTTC.

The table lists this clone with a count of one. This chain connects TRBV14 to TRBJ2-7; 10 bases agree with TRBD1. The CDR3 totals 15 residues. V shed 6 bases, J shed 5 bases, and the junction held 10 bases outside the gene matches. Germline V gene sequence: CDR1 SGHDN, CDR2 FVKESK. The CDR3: CASRKTGGAWNEQYF. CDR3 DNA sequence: TGTGCCAGCAGGAAGACAGGGGGCGCGTGGAACGAGCAGTACTTC. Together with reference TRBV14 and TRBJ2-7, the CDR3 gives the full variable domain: EAGVTQFPSHSVIEKGQTVTLRCDPISGHDNLYWYRRVMGKEIKFLLHFVKESKQDESGMPNNRFLAERTGGTYSTLKVQPAELEDSGVYFCASRKTGGAWNEQYFGPGTRLTVT.

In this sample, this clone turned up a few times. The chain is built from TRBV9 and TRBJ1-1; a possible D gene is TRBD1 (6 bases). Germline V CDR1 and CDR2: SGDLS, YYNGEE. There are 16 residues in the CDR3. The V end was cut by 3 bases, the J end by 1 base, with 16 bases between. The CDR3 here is CASSAEGGGSNTEAFF. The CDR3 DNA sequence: TGTGCCAGCAGCGCGGAGGGGGGAGGGTCGAACACTGAAGCTTTCTTT.

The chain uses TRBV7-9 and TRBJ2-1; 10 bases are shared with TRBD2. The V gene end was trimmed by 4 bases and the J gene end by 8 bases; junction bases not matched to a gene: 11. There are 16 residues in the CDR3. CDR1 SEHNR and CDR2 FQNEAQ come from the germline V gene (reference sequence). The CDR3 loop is CASSSRAGGHQDEQFF. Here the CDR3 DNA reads TGTGCCAGCAGCTCCCGAGCGGGGGGGCATCAAGATGAGCAGTTCTTC.

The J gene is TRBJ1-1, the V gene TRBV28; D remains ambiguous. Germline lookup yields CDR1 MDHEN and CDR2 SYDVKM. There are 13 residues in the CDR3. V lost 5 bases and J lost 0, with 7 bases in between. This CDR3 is CASSLALNTEAFF. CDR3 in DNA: TGTGCCAGCAGTCTTGCGTTGAACACTGAAGCTTTCTTT.

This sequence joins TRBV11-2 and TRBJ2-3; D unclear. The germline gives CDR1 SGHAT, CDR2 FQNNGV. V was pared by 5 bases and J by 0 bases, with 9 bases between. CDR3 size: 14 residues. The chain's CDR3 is CASSPVISTDTQYF. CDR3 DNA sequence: TGTGCCAGCAGCCCCGTAATTAGCACAGATACGCAGTATTTT.

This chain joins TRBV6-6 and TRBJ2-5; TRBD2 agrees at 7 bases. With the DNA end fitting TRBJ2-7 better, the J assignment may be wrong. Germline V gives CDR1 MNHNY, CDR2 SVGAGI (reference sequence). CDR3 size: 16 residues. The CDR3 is CASSYSNREAAYEQYF. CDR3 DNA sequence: TGTGCCAGCAGTTACTCGAATCGGGAGGCCGCCTACGAGCAGTACTTC.

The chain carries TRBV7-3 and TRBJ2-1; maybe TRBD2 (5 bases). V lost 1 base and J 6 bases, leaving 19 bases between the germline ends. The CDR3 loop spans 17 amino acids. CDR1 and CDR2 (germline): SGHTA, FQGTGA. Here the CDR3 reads CASSLNPTINTLNEQFF. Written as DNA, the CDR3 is TGTGCCAGCAGCTTAAACCCGACTATAAATACCCTCAATGAGCAGTTCTTC.

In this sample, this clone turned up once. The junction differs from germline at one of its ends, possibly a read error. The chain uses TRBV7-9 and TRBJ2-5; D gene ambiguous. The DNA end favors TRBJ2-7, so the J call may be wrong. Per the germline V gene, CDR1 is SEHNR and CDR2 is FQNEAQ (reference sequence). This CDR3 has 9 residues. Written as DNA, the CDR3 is TGTGCCAGGAGCTACGAGCAGTACTTC. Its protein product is CARSYEQYF.

CDR3 in amino acids: CAWSVIRGRRNTGELFF. CDR3 DNA sequence: TGTGCCTGGAGTGTAATCAGGGGCAGGAGAAACACCGGGGAGCTGTTTTTT. The chain couples TRBV30 to TRBJ2-2, with a tentative D call TRBD1 (6 bases). V gave up 0 bases and J gave up 2 bases, with 16 bases separating them. Per germline, CDR1 GTSNPN and CDR2 SVGIG (reference sequence). The CDR3 is 17 amino acids.

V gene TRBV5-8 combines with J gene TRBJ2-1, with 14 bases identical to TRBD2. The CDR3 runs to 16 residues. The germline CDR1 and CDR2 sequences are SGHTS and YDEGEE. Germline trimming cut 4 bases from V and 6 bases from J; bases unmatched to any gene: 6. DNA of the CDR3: TGTGCCAGCAGCCGGACTAGCGGGAGGCTCCCCAATGAGCAGTTCTTC. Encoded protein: CASSRTSGRLPNEQFF.

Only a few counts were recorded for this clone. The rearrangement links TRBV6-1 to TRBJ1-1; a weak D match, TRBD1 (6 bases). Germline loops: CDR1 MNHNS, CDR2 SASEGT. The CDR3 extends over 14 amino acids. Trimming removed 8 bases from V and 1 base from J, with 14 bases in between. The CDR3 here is CASGPTGPNTEAFF. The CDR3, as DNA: TGTGCCAGCGGGCCCACAGGGCCGAACACTGAAGCTTTCTTT.

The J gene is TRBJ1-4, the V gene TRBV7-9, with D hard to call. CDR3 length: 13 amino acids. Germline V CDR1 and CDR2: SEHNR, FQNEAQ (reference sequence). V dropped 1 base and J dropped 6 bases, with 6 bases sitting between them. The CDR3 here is CASSLGVDEKLFF. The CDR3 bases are TGTGCCAGCAGCTTAGGTGTAGATGAAAAACTGTTTTTT.

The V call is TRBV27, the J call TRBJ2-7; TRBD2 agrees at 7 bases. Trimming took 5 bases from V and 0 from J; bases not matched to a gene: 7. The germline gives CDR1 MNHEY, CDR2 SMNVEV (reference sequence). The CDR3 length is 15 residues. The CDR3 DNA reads TGTGCCAGCAGTCCCCGGGGGGTCAACTCCTACGAGCAGTACTTC. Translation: CASSPRGVNSYEQYF.

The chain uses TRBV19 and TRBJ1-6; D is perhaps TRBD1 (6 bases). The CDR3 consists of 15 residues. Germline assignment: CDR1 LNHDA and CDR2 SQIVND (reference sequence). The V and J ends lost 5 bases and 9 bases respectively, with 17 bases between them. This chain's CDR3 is CASSARQVTGSPLHF. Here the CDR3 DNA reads TGTGCCAGTAGTGCTCGACAGGTGACGGGTTCACCCCTCCACTTT.

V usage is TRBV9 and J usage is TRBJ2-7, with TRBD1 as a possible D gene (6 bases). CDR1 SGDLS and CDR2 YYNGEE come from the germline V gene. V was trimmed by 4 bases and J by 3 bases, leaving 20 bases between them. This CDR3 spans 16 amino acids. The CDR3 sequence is CASSPGGDIWGYEQYF. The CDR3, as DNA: TGTGCCAGCAGCCCCGGTGGGGACATATGGGGCTACGAGCAGTACTTC.

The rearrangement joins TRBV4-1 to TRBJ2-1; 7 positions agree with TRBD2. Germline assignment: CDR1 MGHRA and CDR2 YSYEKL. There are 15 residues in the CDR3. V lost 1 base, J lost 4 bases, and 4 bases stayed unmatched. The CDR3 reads CASSQGASGYNEQFF. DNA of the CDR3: TGCGCCAGCAGCCAAGGGGCTAGCGGTTACAATGAGCAGTTCTTC.

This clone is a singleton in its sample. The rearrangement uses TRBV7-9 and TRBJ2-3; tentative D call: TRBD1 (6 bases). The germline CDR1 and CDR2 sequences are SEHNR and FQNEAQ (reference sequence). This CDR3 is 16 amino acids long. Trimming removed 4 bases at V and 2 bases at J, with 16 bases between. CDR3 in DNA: TGTGCCAGCAGCTCGCTCCGGGACAAGGCCACAGATACGCAGTATTTT. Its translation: CASSSLRDKATDTQYF. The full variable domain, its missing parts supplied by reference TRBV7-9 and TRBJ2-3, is DTGVSQNPRHKITKRGQNVTFRCDPISEHNRLYWYRQTLGQGPEFLTYFQNEAQLEKSRLLSDRFSAERPKGSFSTLEIQRTEQGDSAMYLCASSSLRDKATDTQYFGPGTRLTVL.